The 14 T cell receptor beta chains listed next were all sequenced from one sample in a study of blood T cell repertoires in COVID-19. Measured with immunoSEQ multiplex PCR; TCRdb has only the in-frame clones, and not every one. There are 250,000 or so clones in the sample; roughly 89% occur only once, and 4.6% lies in the top ten. The source material was peripheral blood. Receptors were obtained from a woman aged 40 to 55 who had recovered from COVID-19.

This chain uses TRBV7-9 with TRBJ2-3, with 8 bases fitting TRBD2. Germline assignment: CDR1 SEHNR and CDR2 FQNEAQ (reference sequence). The CDR3 consists of 16 residues. J gave up 0 bases and V 2 bases, and 4 bases lay outside the gene matches. The CDR3 region is CASSLTSGKSTDTQYF. DNA of the CDR3: TGTGCCAGCAGCTTAACTAGCGGAAAAAGCACAGATACGCAGTATTTT.

For the CDR3, the DNA is TGTGCCAGCAGCCCCTCTATGGGAGGGCCGACAGATACGCAGTATTTT. It translates to CASSPSMGGPTDTQYF. This chain connects TRBV7-6 to TRBJ2-3; 7 bases fit TRBD2. Germline assignment: CDR1 SGHVS and CDR2 FNYEAQ. V shed 5 bases, J shed 3 bases, and the junction held 11 bases outside the gene matches. This CDR3 comprises 16 residues.

The count of this clone is one. The CDR3 is CASSPQANYGYTF. Here the CDR3 DNA reads TGTGCCAGCAGCCCTCAGGCAAACTATGGCTACACCTTC. This chain uses TRBV11-2 with TRBJ1-2; D is ambiguous. CDR3 size: 13 residues. Germline V gene data show CDR1 as SGHAT and CDR2 as FQNNGV. V was trimmed by 5 bases and J by 2 bases, leaving 9 bases between them.

This clone was seen ten or more times. The chain links TRBV7-8 to TRBJ2-1; 7 nucleotides line up with TRBD2. Germline V gene data show CDR1 as SGHVS and CDR2 as FQNEAQ. J gave up 11 bases and V 3 bases, and 4 bases lay outside the gene matches. The CDR3 contains 12 residues. The CDR3 here is CASSLEAGQQFF. The CDR3 DNA follows: TGTGCCAGCAGCTTGGAAGCGGGGCAGCAGTTCTTC.

This clone was seen once. The chain employs TRBV12-2 and TRBJ2-1; the table's D call TRBD1 went unverified against the DNA. TRBV12-2 is a pseudogene. This CDR3 comprises 15 residues. CDR3 nucleotide sequence: TGTGCGCCCACTGAAGGGGCCGGCAGGTACAATGAGCAGTTCTTC. Translated: CAPTEGAGRYNEQFF.

The chain links TRBV5-4 to TRBJ1-1, with a tentative D call TRBD1 (5 bases). Germline V gene sequence: CDR1 SGHNT, CDR2 YYREEE (reference sequence). The CDR3 consists of 13 residues. V lost 3 bases and J lost 8, with 14 bases in between. In nucleotides, the CDR3 is TGTGCCAGCAGCTCGGTGATGGCAGGGGAAGCTTTCTTT. Encoded protein: CASSSVMAGEAFF.

This rearrangement joins TRBV5-5 to TRBJ2-7, with a possible D match to TRBD2 (5 bases). This CDR3 is 13 amino acids long. Germline V lookup: CDR1 SGHKS, CDR2 YYEKEE (reference sequence). V was clipped by 2 bases and J by 2 bases, with 8 bases between them. CDR3 loop: CASSLTGTYEQYF. CDR3 nucleotides: TGTGCCAGCAGCTTAACCGGGACCTACGAGCAGTACTTC.

Here the CDR3 DNA reads TGTGCCAGCTCGACCATCCGGGGAATTGGAGATACGCAGTATTTT. Protein: CASSTIRGIGDTQYF. The chain links TRBV18 to TRBJ2-3; tentative D call: TRBD2 (5 bases). The ends were cut back, 6 bases at V and 5 bases at J, with 18 bases in the middle. This CDR3 has 15 amino acids. Looked up from germline, CDR1 is KGHSH and CDR2 is LQKENI.

A few counts support this clone. The CDR3 nucleotides read TGTGCCAGCAGTCCTCGACAGGGCGCAGATACGCAGTATTTT. Protein: CASSPRQGADTQYF. The chain combines TRBV27 with TRBJ2-3; 7 bases align to TRBD1. Germline trimming cut 5 bases from V and 4 bases from J; bases unmatched to any gene: 6. This CDR3 comprises 14 residues. Germline values: CDR1 MNHEY, CDR2 SMNVEV (reference sequence).

The rearrangement uses TRBV14 and TRBJ2-1; 7 bases align to TRBD1. From germline, CDR1 is SGHDN and CDR2 FVKESK. The CDR3 extends over 13 amino acids. The V segment lost 3 bases and the J segment 7 bases; nucleotides outside the gene matches: 3. CDR3 bases: TGTGCCAGCAGCCACACAGGGGAGAATGAGCAGTTCTTC. Protein sequence: CASSHTGENEQFF.

This clone was counted a single time. The chain has TRBV5-4 and TRBJ1-3, with D perhaps TRBD1 (6 bases). The CDR3 extends over 15 amino acids. Trimming cost V 0 bases and J 6 bases, with 13 bases left between them. The germline CDR1 and CDR2 sequences are SGHNT and YYREEE (reference sequence). The CDR3, as DNA: TGTGCCAGCAGCTTGGCCCCACAGGGAGTAAACACCATATATTTT. Translating gives CASSLAPQGVNTIYF.

The chain carries TRBV11-3 and TRBJ2-1, with 7 bases matching TRBD2. Germline trimming cut 5 bases from V and 8 bases from J; bases unmatched to any gene: 12. The germline gives CDR1 SGHNT, CDR2 YENEEA. The length of the CDR3 is 15 residues. As DNA, the CDR3 is TGTGCCAGCAGCCCCGGACTAGATGGGTTCGATGAGCAGTTCTTC. It yields the protein CASSPGLDGFDEQFF.

The chain carries TRBV3-1 (or the pseudogene TRBV3-2) and TRBJ2-3, with D maybe TRBD2 (6 bases). V was shortened by 0 bases and J by 6 bases, with 16 bases between the two germline ends. Germline loops: CDR1 LGHDT, CDR2 YNNKEL (reference sequence). The CDR3 covers 16 residues. CDR3 coding DNA: TGTGCCAGCAGCCAAGATCACTTTACCCGGGAGGATACGCAGTATTTT. Translated, it gives CASSQDHFTREDTQYF.

This clone is medium-sized in the sample. V usage is TRBV27 and J usage is TRBJ1-2; the match to TRBD1 covers 8 bases. The V segment lost 3 bases and the J segment 8 bases; nucleotides outside the gene matches: 8. Germline V gene sequence: CDR1 MNHEY, CDR2 SMNVEV (reference sequence). This CDR3 contains 14 residues. In nucleotides, the CDR3 is TGTGCCAGCAGTTTTCAGGACAGGGCGCAGGGCTACACCTTC. It codes for CASSFQDRAQGYTF.